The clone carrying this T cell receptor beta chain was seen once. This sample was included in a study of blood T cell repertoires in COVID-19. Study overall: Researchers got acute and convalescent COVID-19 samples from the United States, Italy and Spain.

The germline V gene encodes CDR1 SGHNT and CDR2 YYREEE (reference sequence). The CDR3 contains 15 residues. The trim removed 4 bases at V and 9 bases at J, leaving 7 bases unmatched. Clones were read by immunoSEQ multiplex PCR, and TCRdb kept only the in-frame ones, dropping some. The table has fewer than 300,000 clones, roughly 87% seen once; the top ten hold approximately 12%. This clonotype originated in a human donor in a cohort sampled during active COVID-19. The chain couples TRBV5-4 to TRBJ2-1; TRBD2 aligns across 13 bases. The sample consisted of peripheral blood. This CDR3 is CASSLGLAGTIEQFF. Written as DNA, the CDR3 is TGTGCCAGCAGCCTGGGACTAGCGGGGACGATTGAGCAGTTCTTC.